A single sample gave rise to the 23 T cell receptor beta chains below, sequenced in a study of CD8 T cells in Susac syndrome. Random hexamers served to reverse transcribe about 0.5 to 1 ug RNA. One entry per CDR3 protein results from TCRdb running MiXCR on the immunoSEQ multiplex PCR reads. This sample has 150,000 to 200,000 distinct CDR3 sequences, with just under 95% found just once. The sample comprised CD4+ T cells from PBMCs. All receptors come from a human donor in good health.

The J gene is TRBJ1-2, the V gene TRBV12-3 or TRBV12-4; 7 bases fit TRBD1. This CDR3 is built from 15 residues. With 8 bases clipped from V and 2 bases from J, the junction kept 11 bases outside the gene matches. The CDR3 loop is CASQPIRQGNYGYTF. CDR3 in DNA: TGTGCCAGCCAACCTATCAGACAGGGAAACTATGGCTACACCTTC.

This rearrangement joins TRBV25-1 to TRBJ2-7; 7 bases are shared with TRBD1. The CDR3 length is 16 residues. The V gene's germline CDR1 is MGHDK and CDR2 SYGVNS. After removal of 4 bases from V and 0 bases from J, the junction contained 9 bases not matched to a gene. CDR3 sequence: CASSASPGDSSYEQYF. CDR3 DNA sequence: TGTGCCAGCAGTGCCTCCCCCGGGGACAGCTCCTACGAGCAGTACTTC.

The V and J genes are TRBV20-1 and TRBJ1-1; no firm D call. CDR1 and CDR2 from the germline V gene are DFQATT and SNEGSKA (reference sequence). The V gene lost 3 bases and the J gene lost 4 bases, with 12 bases spanning the gap. The CDR3 extends over 13 amino acids. DNA for the CDR3: TGCAGTGCTAGTTTGGGTGCGATCACTGAAGCTTTCTTT. Amino acids: CSASLGAITEAFF.

This rearrangement joins TRBV6-2 or TRBV6-3 to TRBJ2-3; 8 bases agree with TRBD1. CDR3 size: 15 residues. J was trimmed by 3 bases and V by 2 bases; bases with no gene match: 4. Germline V gene lookup returns CDR1 MNHEY and CDR2 SVGEGT. The CDR3 nucleotides are TGTGCCAGCAGTTACGGGACAGGACCTACAGATACGCAGTATTTT. This translates into CASSYGTGPTDTQYF.

The CDR3 reads CASSTLAGNTGELFF. As DNA, the CDR3 is TGTGCCAGCAGCACACTAGCGGGGAACACCGGGGAGCTGTTTTTT. V gene TRBV11-2 combines with J gene TRBJ2-2, with 9 bases matching TRBD2. Germline CDR1 reads SGHAT; CDR2 reads FQNNGV. This CDR3 contains 15 residues. Unmatched junction bases numbered 2, after V lost 5 bases and J lost 1 base. Full variable domain (missing parts from reference TRBV11-2 and TRBJ2-2): EAGVAQSPRYKIIEKRQSVAFWCNPISGHATLYWYQQILGQGPKLLIQFQNNGVVDDSQLPKDRFSAERLKGVDSTLKIQPAKLEDSAVYLCASSTLAGNTGELFFGEGSRLTVL.

Comment on this clonotype: One end of the junction does not line up with germline, which may come from a read error. The CDR3, as DNA: TGTGCTAGCAGCCCTGACCTGGGGGAAAAACTGTTTTTT. Translation gives CASSPDLGEKLFF. V usage is TRBV7-7 and J usage is TRBJ1-4; D ambiguous. Germline values: CDR1 SSHAT, CDR2 FNYEAQ (reference sequence). CDR3 length: 13 amino acids.

The chain couples TRBV29-1 to TRBJ1-5; TRBD1 aligns across 10 bases. V lost 5 bases and J lost 5; bases outside the gene matches: 6. This CDR3 comprises 14 residues. Germline V gene lookup returns CDR1 SQVTM and CDR2 ANQGSEA. The CDR3 DNA is TGCAGCGTTTCAGACAGGGGGCGCGATCAGCCCCAGCATTTT. It translates to CSVSDRGRDQPQHF.

The chain uses TRBV6-5 and TRBJ2-5, with TRBD1 matching 8 bases. Germline CDR1 is MNHEY and CDR2 is SVGAGI. The J segment lost 5 bases and the V segment lost 5 bases, leaving 7 bases of the junction unmatched. The CDR3 contains 14 residues. The CDR3, as DNA: TGTGCCAGCAGTGCCGGGACAGGTGGGGAGACCCAGTACTTC. Protein: CASSAGTGGETQYF.

This sequence joins TRBV20-1 and TRBJ1-2; TRBD1 matches 10 bases. Germline CDR1 and CDR2: DFQATT and SNEGSKA (reference sequence). This CDR3 spans 13 amino acids. After removal of 6 bases from V and 4 bases from J, the junction contained 5 bases not matched to a gene. This CDR3 reads CSARQGAVYGYTF. The CDR3 coding sequence is TGCAGTGCGAGACAGGGGGCGGTCTATGGCTACACCTTC.

The CDR3, as DNA: TGTGCCAACGCCAGGGGGCTTGGTGAGCAGTTCTTC. Residues: CANARGLGEQFF. The V and J genes are TRBV12-3 or TRBV12-4 and TRBJ2-1, with TRBD1 matching 8 bases. The CDR3 loop spans 12 amino acids. Trimming took 10 bases from V and 9 from J; bases not matched to a gene: 8.

V gene TRBV5-1 combines with J gene TRBJ2-5; D perhaps matches TRBD2 (5 bases). This CDR3 has 14 residues. The V gene's germline CDR1 is SGHRS and CDR2 YFSETQ. V was clipped by 3 bases and J by 5 bases, with 14 bases between them. The CDR3 DNA reads TGCGCCAGCAGCTCGGGGTCGCTTGGGGAGACCCAGTACTTC. Translation: CASSSGSLGETQYF.

The chain couples TRBV20-1 to TRBJ2-7, with D perhaps TRBD1 (6 bases). The CDR3 consists of 14 residues. Germline CDR1 reads DFQATT; CDR2 reads SNEGSKA (reference sequence). V lost 6 bases and J lost 2, with 17 bases in between. CDR3 amino acids: CSATKPTGTYEQYF. CDR3 DNA: TGCAGTGCCACCAAGCCGACAGGAACCTACGAGCAGTACTTC.

The V and J genes are TRBV6-5 and TRBJ2-3; D tentatively fits TRBD1 or TRBD2 (6 bases each). The V gene lost 2 bases and the J gene lost 2 bases, with 14 bases spanning the gap. The V gene's germline CDR1 is MNHEY and CDR2 SVGAGI. The CDR3 runs 16 residues. This chain's CDR3 is CASSYEPGAVTDTQYF. CDR3 DNA: TGTGCCAGCAGTTACGAACCGGGGGCCGTCACAGATACGCAGTATTTT.

V gene TRBV20-1 combines with J gene TRBJ1-2, with TRBD1 identical over 11 bases. This CDR3 spans 15 amino acids. The V gene's germline CDR1 is DFQATT and CDR2 SNEGSKA (reference sequence). J lost 7 bases, V lost 5 bases, and 12 bases had no gene match. CDR3 nucleotides: TGCAGTGCTTCCCTCAATGGACAGGGGGCGCGTGGCTACACCTTC. It codes for CSASLNGQGARGYTF.

This sequence joins TRBV20-1 and TRBJ2-3, with D perhaps matching TRBD2 (7 bases). CDR3 length: 14 residues. V dropped 4 bases and J dropped 4 bases, with 15 bases sitting between them. The germline V gene encodes CDR1 DFQATT and CDR2 SNEGSKA (reference sequence). The CDR3 region is CSANEGGRPDTQYF. The CDR3 nucleotides read TGCAGTGCTAATGAGGGGGGGCGCCCAGATACGCAGTATTTT.

CDR3 sequence reads: CSARPRDTEAFF. Here the CDR3 DNA reads TGCAGTGCTAGACCGCGTGACACTGAAGCTTTCTTT. The chain joins TRBV20-1 to TRBJ1-1; D gene uncertain. Trimming removed 2 bases at V and 3 bases at J, with 7 bases between. The CDR3 runs to 12 residues. Germline V CDR1 and CDR2: DFQATT, SNEGSKA (reference sequence).

The rearrangement joins TRBV4-2 to TRBJ2-1; 10 bases map to TRBD2. With V trimmed by 0 bases and J by 8 bases, 7 bases remained unmatched. The CDR3 loop spans 16 amino acids. Germline V CDR1 and CDR2: LGHNA, YNFKEQ. CDR3 sequence reads: CASSQDSSGGAYEQFF. The DNA for the CDR3 is TGTGCCAGCAGCCAAGATAGCAGCGGGGGGGCCTATGAGCAGTTCTTC.

This chain joins TRBV5-1 and TRBJ1-1, with 7 bases that match TRBD1. V was pared by 4 bases and J by 8 bases, with 14 bases of the junction left unmatched. The CDR3 consists of 15 residues. Germline V CDR1 and CDR2: SGHRS, YFSETQ. The DNA for the CDR3 is TGCGCCAGCAGCCCGGACAGGACCCCGGGGTCGGAAGCTTTCTTT. Translation gives CASSPDRTPGSEAFF. Filled out from reference TRBV5-1 and TRBJ1-1, the complete variable domain reads KAGVTQTPRYLIKTRGQQVTLSCSPISGHRSVSWYQQTPGQGLQFLFEYFSETQRNKGNFPGRFSGRQFSNSRSEMNVSTLELGDSALYLCASSPDRTPGSEAFFGQGTRLTVV.

The V and J genes are TRBV9 and TRBJ2-7; D is possibly TRBD2 (5 bases). The CDR3 totals 13 residues. Trimming removed 3 bases from V and 5 bases from J, with 12 bases in between. Germline V gives CDR1 SGDLS, CDR2 YYNGEE. CDR3 sequence (DNA): TGTGCCAGCAGCGCCAGACCCGGGGACGAGCAGTACTTC. Translation: CASSARPGDEQYF.

This rearrangement joins TRBV7-2 to TRBJ2-7, with D uncertain. Looked up from germline, CDR1 is SGHTA and CDR2 is FQGNSA. Trimming pared 5 bases from V and 3 bases from J, leaving 14 bases between. CDR3 length: 14 residues. In nucleotides, the CDR3 is TGTGCCAGCAGCGAGGACCCCAGGCTCTACGAGCAGTACTTC. Its protein is CASSEDPRLYEQYF.

The J gene is TRBJ1-1, the V gene TRBV20-1, with D possibly matching TRBD1 (6 bases). V was trimmed by 2 bases and J by 1 base, leaving 11 bases between them. This CDR3 spans 14 amino acids. Germline V gene lookup returns CDR1 DFQATT and CDR2 SNEGSKA (reference sequence). The CDR3 DNA follows: TGCAGTGCTAGACGGGGCAGGGGGAACACTGAAGCTTTCTTT. Protein sequence: CSARRGRGNTEAFF.

The chain couples TRBV30 to TRBJ2-3, with no clear D. This CDR3 contains 14 residues. Between the trimmed V and J ends, which lost 4 bases and 0 bases, there was a span of 11 bases. Germline CDR1 GTSNPN, CDR2 SVGIG (reference sequence). The CDR3 bases are TGTGCCTGGAATCGCGCACCTAGCACAGATACGCAGTATTTT. This gives the protein CAWNRAPSTDTQYF.

The gene calls are TRBV20-1 and TRBJ1-1; 11 positions agree with TRBD1. The CDR3 spans 13 residues. The V segment lost 5 bases and the J segment 7 bases; nucleotides outside the gene matches: 6. CDR1 is DFQATT and CDR2 is SNEGSKA in the germline V gene (reference sequence). CDR3 coding DNA: TGCAGTGCTTCCCGGGACAGGGGGTTTGAAGCTTTCTTT. This sequence encodes CSASRDRGFEAFF.